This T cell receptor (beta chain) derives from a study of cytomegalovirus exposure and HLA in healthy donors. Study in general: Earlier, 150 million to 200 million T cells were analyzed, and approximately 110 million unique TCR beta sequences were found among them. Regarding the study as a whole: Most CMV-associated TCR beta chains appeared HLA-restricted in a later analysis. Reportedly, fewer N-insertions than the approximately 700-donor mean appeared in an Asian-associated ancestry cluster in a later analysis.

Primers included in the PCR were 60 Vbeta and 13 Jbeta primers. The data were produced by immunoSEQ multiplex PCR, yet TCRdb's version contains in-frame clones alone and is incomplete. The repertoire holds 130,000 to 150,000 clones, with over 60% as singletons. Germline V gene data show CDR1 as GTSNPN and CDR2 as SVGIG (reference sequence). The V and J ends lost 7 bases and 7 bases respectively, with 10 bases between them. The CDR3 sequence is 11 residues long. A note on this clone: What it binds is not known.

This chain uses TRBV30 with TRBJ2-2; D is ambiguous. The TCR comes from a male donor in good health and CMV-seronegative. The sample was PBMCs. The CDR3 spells CAYRVGGELFF. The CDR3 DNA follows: TGTGCCTACCGCGTCGGCGGGGAGCTGTTTTTT.